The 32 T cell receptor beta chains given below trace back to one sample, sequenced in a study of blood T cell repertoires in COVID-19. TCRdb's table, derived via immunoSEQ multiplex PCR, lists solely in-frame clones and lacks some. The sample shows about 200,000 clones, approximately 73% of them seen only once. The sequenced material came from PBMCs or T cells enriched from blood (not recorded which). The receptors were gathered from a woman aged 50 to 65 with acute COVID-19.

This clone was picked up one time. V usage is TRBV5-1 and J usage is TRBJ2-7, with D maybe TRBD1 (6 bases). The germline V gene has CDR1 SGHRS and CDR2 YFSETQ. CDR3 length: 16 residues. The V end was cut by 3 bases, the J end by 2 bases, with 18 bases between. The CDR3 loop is CASSWLNKGTTYEQYV. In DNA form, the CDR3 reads TGCGCCAGCAGCTGGTTAAATAAGGGGACAACCTACGAGCAGTACGTC.

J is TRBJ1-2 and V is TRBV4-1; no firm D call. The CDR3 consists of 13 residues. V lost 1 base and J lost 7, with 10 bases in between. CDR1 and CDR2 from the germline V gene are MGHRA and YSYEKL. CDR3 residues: CASSQVGVGGYTF. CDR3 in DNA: TGCGCCAGCAGCCAAGTGGGAGTGGGTGGCTACACCTTC.

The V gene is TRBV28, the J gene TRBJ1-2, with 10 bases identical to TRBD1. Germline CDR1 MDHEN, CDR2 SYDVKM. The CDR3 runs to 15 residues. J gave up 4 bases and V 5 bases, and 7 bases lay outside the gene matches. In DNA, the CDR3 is TGTGCCAGCAGTCTGGGGACAGGGGATGGCTATGGCTACACCTTC. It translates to CASSLGTGDGYGYTF.

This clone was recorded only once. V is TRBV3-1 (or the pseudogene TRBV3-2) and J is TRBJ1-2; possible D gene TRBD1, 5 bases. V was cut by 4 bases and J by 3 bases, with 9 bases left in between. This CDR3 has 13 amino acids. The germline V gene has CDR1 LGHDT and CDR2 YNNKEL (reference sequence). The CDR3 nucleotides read TGTGCCAGCAGCCCCCTAGGGGACTATGGCTACACCTTC. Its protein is CASSPLGDYGYTF.

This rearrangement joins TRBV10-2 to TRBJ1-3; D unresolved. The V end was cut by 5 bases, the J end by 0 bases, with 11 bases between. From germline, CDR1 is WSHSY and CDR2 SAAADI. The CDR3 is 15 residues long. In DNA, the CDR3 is TGCGCCAGCAGTCCTGACACGCTCTCTGGAAACACCATATATTTT. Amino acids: CASSPDTLSGNTIYF.

CDR3 DNA: TGTGCCAGCAGCTCACAACTAGCGGGGGATACGCAGTATTTT. Protein product: CASSSQLAGDTQYF. The chain links TRBV7-2 to TRBJ2-3, with 10 bases lining up with TRBD2. Germline V gene lookup returns CDR1 SGHTA and CDR2 FQGNSA. This CDR3 spans 14 amino acids. V gave up 4 bases and J gave up 6 bases; unmatched junction bases: 4.

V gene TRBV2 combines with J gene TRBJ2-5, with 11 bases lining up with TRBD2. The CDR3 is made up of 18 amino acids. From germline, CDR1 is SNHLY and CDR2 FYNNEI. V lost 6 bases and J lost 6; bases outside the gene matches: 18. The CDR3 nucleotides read TGTGCCAGCAGCGCTCTATACAGGATGGCTAGCGGGAGGAAGACCCAGTACTTC. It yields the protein CASSALYRMASGRKTQYF.

CDR3 DNA sequence: TGTGCCAGCTCACTACGGTCAGGGTGGACCCAGTACTTC. As protein: CASSLRSGWTQYF. This chain connects TRBV18 to TRBJ2-5; perhaps TRBD1 as D (5 bases). The CDR3 covers 13 residues. From germline, CDR1 is KGHSH and CDR2 LQKENI. Deletions cut 4 bases from V and 7 bases from J, with 13 bases between. The whole variable domain, remainder taken from reference TRBV18 and TRBJ2-5, is NAGVMQNPRHLVRRRGQEARLRCSPMKGHSHVYWYRQLPEEGLKFMVYLQKENIIDESGMPKERFSAEFPKEGPSILRIQQVVRGDSAAYFCASSLRSGWTQYFGPGTRLLVL.

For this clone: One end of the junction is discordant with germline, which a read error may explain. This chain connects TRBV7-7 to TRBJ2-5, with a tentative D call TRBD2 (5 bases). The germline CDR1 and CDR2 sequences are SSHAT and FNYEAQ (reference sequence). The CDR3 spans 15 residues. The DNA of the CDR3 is TGTGCTAGCAGCTTAGATAGGGCCCGGGGAGAGACCCAGTACTTC. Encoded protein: CASSLDRARGETQYF.

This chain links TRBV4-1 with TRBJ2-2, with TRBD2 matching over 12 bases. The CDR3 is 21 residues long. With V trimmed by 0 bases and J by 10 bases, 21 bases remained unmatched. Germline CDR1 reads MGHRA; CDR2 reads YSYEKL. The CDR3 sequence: CASSQDFLATASGGAGEELFF. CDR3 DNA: TGCGCCAGCAGCCAAGACTTTCTCGCTACCGCTAGCGGGGGGGCGGGAGAGGAGCTGTTTTTT.

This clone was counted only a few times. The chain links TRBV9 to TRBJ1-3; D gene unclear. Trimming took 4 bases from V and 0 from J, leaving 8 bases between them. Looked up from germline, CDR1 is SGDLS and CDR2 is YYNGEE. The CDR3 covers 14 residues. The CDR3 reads CASSTHYSGNTIYF. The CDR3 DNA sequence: TGTGCCAGCAGCACCCACTACTCTGGAAACACCATATATTTT.

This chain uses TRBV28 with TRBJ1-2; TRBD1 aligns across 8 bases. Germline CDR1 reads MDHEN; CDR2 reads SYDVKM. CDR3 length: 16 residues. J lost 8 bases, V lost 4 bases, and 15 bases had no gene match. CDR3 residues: CASSSPAWQGAGGYTF. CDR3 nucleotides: TGTGCCAGCAGTTCGCCGGCCTGGCAGGGGGCGGGAGGCTACACCTTC.

CDR3 coding DNA: TGTGCCAGTAGTATAGAAAGGGCAGGGAGGGGTCAGCCCCAGCATTTT. Translation gives CASSIERAGRGQPQHF. The V call is TRBV19, the J call TRBJ1-5; tentative D call: TRBD1 (5 bases). Germline CDR1 is LNHDA and CDR2 is SQIVND (reference sequence). V gave up 0 bases and J gave up 6 bases, with 15 bases separating them. CDR3 length: 16 residues.

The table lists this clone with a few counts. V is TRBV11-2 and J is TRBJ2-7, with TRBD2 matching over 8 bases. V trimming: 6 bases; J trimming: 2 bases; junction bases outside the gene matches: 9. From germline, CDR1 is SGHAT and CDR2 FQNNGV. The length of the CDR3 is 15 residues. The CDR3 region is CASRPGGEGTYEQYV. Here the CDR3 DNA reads TGTGCCAGCAGACCCGGGGGGGAAGGGACCTACGAGCAGTACGTC.

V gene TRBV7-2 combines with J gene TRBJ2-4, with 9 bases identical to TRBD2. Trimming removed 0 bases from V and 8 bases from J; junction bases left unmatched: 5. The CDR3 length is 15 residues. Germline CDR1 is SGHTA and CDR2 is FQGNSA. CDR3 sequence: CASSLAAGGLDIQYF. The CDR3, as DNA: TGTGCCAGCAGCTTAGCGGCGGGGGGGCTAGACATTCAGTACTTC.

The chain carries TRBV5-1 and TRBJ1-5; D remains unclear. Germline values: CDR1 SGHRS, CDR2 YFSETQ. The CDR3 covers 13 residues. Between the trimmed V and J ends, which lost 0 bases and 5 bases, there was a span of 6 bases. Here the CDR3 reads CASSLVSDQPQHF. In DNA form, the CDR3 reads TGCGCCAGCAGCTTGGTATCTGATCAGCCCCAGCATTTT. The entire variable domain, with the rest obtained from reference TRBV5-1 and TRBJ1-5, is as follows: KAGVTQTPRYLIKTRGQQVTLSCSPISGHRSVSWYQQTPGQGLQFLFEYFSETQRNKGNFPGRFSGRQFSNSRSEMNVSTLELGDSALYLCASSLVSDQPQHFGDGTRLSIL.

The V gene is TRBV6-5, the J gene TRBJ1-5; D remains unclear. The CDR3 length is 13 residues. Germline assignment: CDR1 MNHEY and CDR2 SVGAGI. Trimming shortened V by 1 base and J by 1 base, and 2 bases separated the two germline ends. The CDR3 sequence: CASSYLSNQPQHF. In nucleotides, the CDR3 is TGTGCCAGCAGTTACTTAAGCAATCAGCCCCAGCATTTT.

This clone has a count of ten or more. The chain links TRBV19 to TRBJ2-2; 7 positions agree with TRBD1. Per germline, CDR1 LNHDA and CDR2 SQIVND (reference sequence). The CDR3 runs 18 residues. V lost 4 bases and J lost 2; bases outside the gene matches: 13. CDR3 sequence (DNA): TGTGCCAGTAGTACCAGCCAATGGACAGGTCACAACACCGGGGAGCTGTTTTTT. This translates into CASSTSQWTGHNTGELFF.

Written as DNA, the CDR3 is TGTGCCAGCAGCTTATACAGTAACTATGGCTACACCTTC. Its protein product is CASSLYSNYGYTF. The chain uses TRBV7-2 and TRBJ1-2, with D hard to call. V lost 2 bases, J lost 1 base, and 5 bases lay in between. The germline gives CDR1 SGHTA, CDR2 FQGNSA. This CDR3 contains 13 residues. The entire variable domain, with the rest obtained from reference TRBV7-2 and TRBJ1-2, is as follows: GAGVSQSPSNKVTEKGKDVELRCDPISGHTALYWYRQSLGQGLEFLIYFQGNSAPDKSGLPSDRFSAERTGGSVSTLTIQRTQQEDSAVYLCASSLYSNYGYTFGSGTRLTVV.

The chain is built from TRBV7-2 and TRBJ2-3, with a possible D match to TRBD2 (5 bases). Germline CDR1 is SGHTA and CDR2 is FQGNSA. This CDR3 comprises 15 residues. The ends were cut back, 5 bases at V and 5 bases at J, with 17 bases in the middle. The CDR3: CASSPDYPRGDTQYF. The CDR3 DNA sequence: TGTGCCAGCAGCCCTGACTACCCTCGGGGAGATACGCAGTATTTT. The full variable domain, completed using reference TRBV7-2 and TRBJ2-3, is GAGVSQSPSNKVTEKGKDVELRCDPISGHTALYWYRQSLGQGLEFLIYFQGNSAPDKSGLPSDRFSAERTGGSVSTLTIQRTQQEDSAVYLCASSPDYPRGDTQYFGPGTRLTVL.

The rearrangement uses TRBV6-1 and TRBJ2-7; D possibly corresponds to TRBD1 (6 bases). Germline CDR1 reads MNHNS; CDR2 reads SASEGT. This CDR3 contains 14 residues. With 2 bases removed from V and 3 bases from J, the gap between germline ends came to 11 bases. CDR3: CASSERQGIYEQYV. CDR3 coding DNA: TGTGCCAGCAGTGAACGTCAGGGGATCTACGAGCAGTACGTC.

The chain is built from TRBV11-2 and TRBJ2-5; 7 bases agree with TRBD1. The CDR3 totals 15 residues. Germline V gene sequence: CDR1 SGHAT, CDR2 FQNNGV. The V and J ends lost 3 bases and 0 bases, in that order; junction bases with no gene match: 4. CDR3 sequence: CASSFRTGYQETQYF. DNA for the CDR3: TGTGCCAGCAGCTTCCGGACAGGCTACCAAGAGACCCAGTACTTC.

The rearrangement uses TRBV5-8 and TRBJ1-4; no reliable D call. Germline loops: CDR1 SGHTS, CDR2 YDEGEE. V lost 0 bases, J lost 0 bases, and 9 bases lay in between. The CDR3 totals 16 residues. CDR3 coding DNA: TGTGCCAGCAGCTTGGCAGATTTTGCAACTAATGAAAAACTGTTTTTT. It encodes CASSLADFATNEKLFF.

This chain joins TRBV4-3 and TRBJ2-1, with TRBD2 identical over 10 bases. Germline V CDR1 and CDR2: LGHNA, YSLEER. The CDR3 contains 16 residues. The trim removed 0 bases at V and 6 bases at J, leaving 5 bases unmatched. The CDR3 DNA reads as TGCGCCAGCAGCCAAGACGTATGGACTAGCGGCAATGAGCAGTTCTTC. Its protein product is CASSQDVWTSGNEQFF.

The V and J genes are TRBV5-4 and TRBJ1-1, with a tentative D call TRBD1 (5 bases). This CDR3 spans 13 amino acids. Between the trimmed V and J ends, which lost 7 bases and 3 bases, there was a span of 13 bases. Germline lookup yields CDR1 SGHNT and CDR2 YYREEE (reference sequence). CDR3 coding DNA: TGTGCCAGCGGCAGGGTTACGGACACTGAAGCTTTCTTT. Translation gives CASGRVTDTEAFF.

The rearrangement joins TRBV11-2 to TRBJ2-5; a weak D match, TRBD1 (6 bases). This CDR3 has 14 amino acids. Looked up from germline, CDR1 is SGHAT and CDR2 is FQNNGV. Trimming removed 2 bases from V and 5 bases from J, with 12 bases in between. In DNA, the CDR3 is TGTGCCAGCAGCTTATTCAGGGGTGAGGAGACCCAGTACTTC. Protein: CASSLFRGEETQYF.

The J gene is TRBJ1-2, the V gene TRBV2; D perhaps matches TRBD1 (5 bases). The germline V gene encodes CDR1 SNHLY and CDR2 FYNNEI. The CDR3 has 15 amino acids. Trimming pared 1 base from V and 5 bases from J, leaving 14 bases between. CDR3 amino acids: CASSEGPGTVYGYTF. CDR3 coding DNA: TGTGCCAGCAGTGAAGGCCCCGGGACTGTGTATGGCTACACCTTC.

The DNA for the CDR3 is TGTGCCAGCAGCCCCAACAGGAACACCGGGGAGCTGTTTTTT. Amino acid sequence: CASSPNRNTGELFF. The V call is TRBV7-2, the J call TRBJ2-2; D is unresolved. Germline CDR1 and CDR2: SGHTA and FQGNSA. Trimming left V 5 bases short and J 1 base short, with 8 bases between. There are 14 residues in the CDR3. The variable domain in full, with the rest retrieved from reference TRBV7-2 and TRBJ2-2, is GAGVSQSPSNKVTEKGKDVELRCDPISGHTALYWYRQSLGQGLEFLIYFQGNSAPDKSGLPSDRFSAERTGGSVSTLTIQRTQQEDSAVYLCASSPNRNTGELFFGEGSRLTVL.

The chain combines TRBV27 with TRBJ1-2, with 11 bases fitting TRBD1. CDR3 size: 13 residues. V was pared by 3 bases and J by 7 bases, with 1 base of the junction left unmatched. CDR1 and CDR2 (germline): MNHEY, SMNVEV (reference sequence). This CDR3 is CASSLGQGVGYTF. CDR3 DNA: TGTGCCAGCAGTTTGGGACAGGGGGTTGGCTACACCTTC.

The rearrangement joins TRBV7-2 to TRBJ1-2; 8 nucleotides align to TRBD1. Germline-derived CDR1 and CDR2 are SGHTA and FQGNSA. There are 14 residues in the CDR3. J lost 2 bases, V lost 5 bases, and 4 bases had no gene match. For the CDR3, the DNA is TGTGCCAGCAGCAGAAGACAGGGGAACTATGGCTACACCTTC. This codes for CASSRRQGNYGYTF.

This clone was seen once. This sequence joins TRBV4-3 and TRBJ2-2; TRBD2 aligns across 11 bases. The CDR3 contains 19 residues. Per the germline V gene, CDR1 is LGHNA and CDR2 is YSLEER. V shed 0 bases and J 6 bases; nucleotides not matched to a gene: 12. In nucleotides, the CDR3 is TGCGCCAGCAGCCAAGATGGGGTAGCGGGGGGGCTAATCGCCGGGGAGCTGTTTTTT. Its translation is CASSQDGVAGGLIAGELFF.

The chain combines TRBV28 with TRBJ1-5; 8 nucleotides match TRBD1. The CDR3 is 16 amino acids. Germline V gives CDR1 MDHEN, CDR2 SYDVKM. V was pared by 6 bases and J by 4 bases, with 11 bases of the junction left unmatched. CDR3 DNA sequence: TGTGCCAGCAGAGATACCGGGCAGGGGGCGAATCAGCCCCAGCATTTT. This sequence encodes CASRDTGQGANQPQHF.